Listed below are T cell receptor beta chains from one sample, sequenced in a study of cytomegalovirus exposure and HLA in healthy donors. Profiled with immunoSEQ multiplex PCR; TCRdb holds only in-frame clones, not every one. The table lists 150,000 to 200,000 clones, less than 90% of them singletons. Specimen: PBMCs. These receptor sequences come from a young man in good health and CMV-seropositive. The CDR3 runs from the conserved cysteine through the conserved F or W. A D gene is named only where the DNA matches it firmly. The size field is filled for only some rows; it gives once, few, many or a size class.

DNA: TGTGCCAGCACTTGGAGACAGGTGAACACTGAAGCTTTCTTT; CDR3: CASTWRQVNTEAFF; D: NA; V: TRBV28; length: 14; size: NA; J: TRBJ1-1
DNA: TGTGCCAGCAGCTTGGGGCGGGGATCCTACGAGCAGTACTTC; CDR3: CASSLGRGSYEQYF; D: NA; V: TRBV5-4; length: 14; size: NA; J: TRBJ2-7
DNA: TGTGCCAGCAGTGACTCGGGACAGGGGGCCGGGAATGAAAAACTGTTTTTT; CDR3: CASSDSGQGAGNEKLFF; D: TRBD1; V: TRBV6-4; length: 17; size: NA; J: TRBJ1-4
DNA: TGTGCCAGCAGCCCTTCCGAGTATTCACCCCTCCACTTT; CDR3: CASSPSEYSPLHF; D: NA; V: TRBV11-2; length: 13; size: NA; J: TRBJ1-6
DNA: TGTGCCAGCAGCATAGACCTCTCGTCGGGCTACAATGAGCAGTTCTTC; CDR3: CASSIDLSSGYNEQFF; D: NA; V: TRBV7-2; length: 16; size: NA; J: TRBJ2-1
DNA: TGTGCCAGCAGCCAAGTTGTCAGGCCGCCCTACGAGCAGTACTTC; CDR3: CASSQVVRPPYEQYF; D: NA; V: TRBV14; length: 15; size: NA; J: TRBJ2-7
DNA: TGTGCCAGCACATGGAGCACTGAAGCTTTCTTT; CDR3: CASTWSTEAFF; D: NA; V: TRBV28; length: 11; size: few; J: TRBJ1-1
DNA: TGCGCCAGCAGCTTGGAGGGACAGGGTAACTACGAGCAGTACTTC; CDR3: CASSLEGQGNYEQYF; D: TRBD1; V: TRBV5-1; length: 15; size: NA; J: TRBJ2-7
DNA: TGTGCCAGCAGTGAATACAGGGCTGATGATGGCTACACCTTC; CDR3: CASSEYRADDGYTF; D: NA; V: TRBV6-1; length: 14; size: NA; J: TRBJ1-2
DNA: TGTGCCAGCAAGGAGGCACTAGCGGGGGGTATAGATACGCAGTATTTT; CDR3: CASKEALAGGIDTQYF; D: TRBD2; V: TRBV5-4; length: 16; size: NA; J: TRBJ2-3
DNA: TGTGCCAGCAGCTTGGGCGGGCCTAACTATGGCTACACCTTC; CDR3: CASSLGGPNYGYTF; D: NA; V: TRBV5-8; length: 14; size: NA; J: TRBJ1-2
DNA: TGTGCCACTGAATCCGGGACAGGGGACAATGAGCAGTTCTTC; CDR3: CATESGTGDNEQFF; D: TRBD1; V: TRBV6-5; length: 14; size: few; J: TRBJ2-1
DNA: TGTGCCAGCAGTAAGGAGAACGCGGGCATGAGCACCGGGGAGCTGTTTTTT; CDR3: CASSKENAGMSTGELFF; D: NA; V: TRBV28; length: 17; size: NA; J: TRBJ2-2
DNA: TGTGCCAGCAGTTCGGTGACCTACGAGCAGTACTTC; CDR3: CASSSVTYEQYF; D: NA; V: TRBV6-6; length: 12; size: once; J: TRBJ2-7
DNA: TGCGCCAGCAAAGGACTAGCGGGAGGGGTAGATACGCAGTATTTT; CDR3: CASKGLAGGVDTQYF; D: TRBD2; V: TRBV5-1; length: 15; size: NA; J: TRBJ2-3
DNA: TGTGCCAGCAGTGAAAGTCCGGTCAATCAGCCCCAGCATTTT; CDR3: CASSESPVNQPQHF; D: NA; V: TRBV6-1; length: 14; size: NA; J: TRBJ1-5